These 18 T cell receptor beta chains share one sample of origin, sequenced in a study of shared clonotypes between healthy human individuals (TCRdb year 2020). Library generation was performed with the immunoSEQ multiplex PCR assay. TCRdb mirrors the immuneACCESS table, restricted to in-frame sequences. Some clones are absent from its copies; in checked studies, under half trace to an unresolved V gene, and the reason for the others is unknown. The sample table records about 2.2 million clones; around 93% of these occur just once. Of the sample, more than 1.5% falls within the top ten clones. CD8 naive samples were obtained by positive selection for CCR7 among CD45RO-negative cells, yielding a CD45RA+CCR7+ population from which TemRA cells were excluded. Sequences were obtained from naive CD8+ T cells from PBMCs. This specimen's cell subset or site label, interpreted: CD45RA+CCR7+. These TCRs come from a man aged 18-30 years in good health. Some clones in this sample may be carry-over from other donors' samples.

This chain connects TRBV7-8 to TRBJ2-2; the D is unclear. Trimming left V 4 bases short and J 6 bases short, with 12 bases between. The CDR3 runs 14 residues. CDR1 is SGHVS, CDR2 FQNEAQ, per germline. The CDR3 here is CASSSLMGPGELFF. CDR3 DNA sequence: TGTGCCAGCAGCTCATTGATGGGCCCCGGGGAGCTGTTTTTT. Looking up the rest from reference TRBV7-8 and TRBJ2-2 gives the full variable domain: GAGVSQSPRYKVAKRGQDVALRCDPISGHVSLFWYQQALGQGPEFLTYFQNEAQLDKSGLPSDRFFAERPEGSVSTLKIQRTQQEDSAVYLCASSSLMGPGELFFGEGSRLTVL.

The chain employs TRBV11-3 and TRBJ2-7; no clear D. Trimming shortened V by 3 bases and J by 2 bases, and 14 bases separated the two germline ends. The CDR3 has 15 residues. Germline V gene lookup returns CDR1 SGHNT and CDR2 YENEEA. DNA for the CDR3: TGTGCCAGCAGCTTGAGAAACGGAGAGGCCTACGAGCAGTACTTC. It codes for CASSLRNGEAYEQYF.

V gene TRBV27 combines with J gene TRBJ1-5; tentatively, D is TRBD1 (5 bases). There are 14 residues in the CDR3. The germline V and J ends were trimmed by 8 bases and 7 bases, with 18 bases remaining between them. Germline CDR1 MNHEY, CDR2 SMNVEV (reference sequence). The DNA of the CDR3 is TGTGCCAGCGCGGCCCAGGGTCTTCGGCAGCCCCAGCATTTT. It is translated as CASAAQGLRQPQHF.

The CDR3 loop is CAWSGRGVSEQYF. CDR3 nucleotide sequence: TGTGCCTGGAGTGGTCGGGGAGTCTCCGAGCAGTACTTC. The chain uses TRBV30 and TRBJ2-7; maybe TRBD2 (5 bases). Germline V gene data show CDR1 as GTSNPN and CDR2 as SVGIG (reference sequence). The CDR3 contains 13 residues. The V gene lost 1 base and the J gene lost 6 bases, with 13 bases spanning the gap.

The rearrangement uses TRBV30 and TRBJ1-1; D remains ambiguous. With 2 bases removed from V and 4 bases from J, the gap between germline ends came to 20 bases. The CDR3 covers 16 residues. Germline CDR1 GTSNPN, CDR2 SVGIG (reference sequence). CDR3 residues: CAWSYLPGRGVTEAFF. As DNA, the CDR3 is TGTGCCTGGAGTTACTTACCGGGCCGTGGGGTCACTGAAGCTTTCTTT.

This clone has just one count. This chain links TRBV29-1 with TRBJ1-2; a possible D gene is TRBD1 (5 bases). The CDR3 sequence is 14 residues long. Trimming took off 3 bases at V and 3 bases at J, with 14 bases between the two ends. Germline lookup yields CDR1 SQVTM and CDR2 ANQGSEA. The CDR3 spells CSVERDPRDYGYTF. CDR3 nucleotides: TGCAGCGTTGAGAGAGACCCCAGGGACTATGGCTACACCTTC.

The genes are TRBV7-9 and TRBJ2-3; D remains unclear. V was cut by 2 bases and J by 2 bases, with 8 bases left in between. This CDR3 has 14 amino acids. The V gene's germline CDR1 is SEHNR and CDR2 FQNEAQ (reference sequence). The CDR3 DNA follows: TGTGCCAGCAGCTTATCTGTTAACACAGATACGCAGTATTTT. Encoded protein: CASSLSVNTDTQYF.

The rearrangement links TRBV6-1 to TRBJ2-2, with a weak D call TRBD1 (5 bases). The CDR3 consists of 15 residues. Trimming took 6 bases from V and 3 from J, leaving 14 bases between them. CDR1 is MNHNS and CDR2 is SASEGT in the germline V gene. CDR3 protein: CASRVRAPDTGELFF. CDR3 in DNA: TGTGCCAGCAGAGTCAGGGCGCCGGACACCGGGGAGCTGTTTTTT.

The chain employs TRBV4-1 and TRBJ1-1, with a possible D match to TRBD1 (6 bases). Germline V lookup: CDR1 MGHRA, CDR2 YSYEKL. The V and J ends lost 0 bases and 3 bases respectively, with 11 bases between them. This CDR3 has 15 amino acids. CDR3 DNA: TGCGCCAGCAGCCAAGACAGGGGCTCTGACACTGAAGCTTTCTTT. It yields the protein CASSQDRGSDTEAFF.

The chain is built from TRBV2 and TRBJ2-3, with TRBD2 matching over 12 bases. The CDR3 covers 15 residues. Per germline, CDR1 SNHLY and CDR2 FYNNEI. V was pared by 7 bases and J by 2 bases, with 4 bases of the junction left unmatched. CDR3 region: CASTRTSGATDTQYF. In DNA form, the CDR3 reads TGTGCCAGCACTCGGACTAGCGGGGCCACAGATACGCAGTATTTT.

The J gene is TRBJ2-7, the V gene TRBV6-5, with D unresolved. V lost 4 bases, J lost 1 base, and 11 bases lay in between. CDR1 MNHEY and CDR2 SVGAGI come from the germline V gene. The CDR3 spans 14 residues. The CDR3 nucleotides are TGTGCCAGCAGTTCGTCGTCGACATCCTACGAGCAGTACTTC. This translates into CASSSSSTSYEQYF.

The V and J genes are TRBV9 and TRBJ2-1; a weak D match, TRBD2 (6 bases). This CDR3 comprises 14 residues. V was clipped by 4 bases and J by 10 bases, with 18 bases between them. Per the germline V gene, CDR1 is SGDLS and CDR2 is YYNGEE. Here the CDR3 reads CASSLGVAVEEQFF. CDR3 in DNA: TGTGCCAGCAGCTTAGGGGTAGCGGTTGAAGAGCAGTTCTTC.

The V gene is TRBV5-6, the J gene TRBJ2-7; 13 bases are a match to TRBD2. The ends lost 3 bases at V and 4 bases at J; junction bases unmatched: 4. The CDR3 runs 15 residues. CDR1 is SGHDT, CDR2 YYEEEE, per germline. The CDR3 coding sequence is TGTGCCAGCAGCTACGGGACTAGCGGGGTATACGAGCAGTACTTC. Protein: CASSYGTSGVYEQYF.

The V gene is TRBV6-5, the J gene TRBJ2-7, with D perhaps given as TRBD1 or TRBD2 (5 bases each). The ends were cut back, 5 bases at V and 5 bases at J, with 19 bases in the middle. CDR3 size: 15 residues. CDR1 is MNHEY and CDR2 is SVGAGI in the germline V gene. CDR3 nucleotide sequence: TGTGCCAGCAGTGGGGGTTTCGGAGGCCACAACGAGCAGTACTTC. It is translated as CASSGGFGGHNEQYF.

The chain carries TRBV27 and TRBJ1-2; the D gene is possibly TRBD1 (6 bases). The CDR3 is made up of 14 amino acids. Trimming took off 2 bases at V and 7 bases at J, with 14 bases between the two ends. Germline V gene data show CDR1 as MNHEY and CDR2 as SMNVEV (reference sequence). Here the CDR3 reads CASSLRGNYGGYTF. CDR3 bases: TGTGCCAGCAGTTTAAGGGGGAATTATGGTGGCTACACCTTC.

The CDR3 DNA reads TGTGCCAGCAGTTTATCCCCAGGGACTTCGAAGTACGAGCAGTACTTC. This codes for CASSLSPGTSKYEQYF. The chain uses TRBV27 and TRBJ2-7, with D perhaps matching TRBD2 (6 bases). The CDR3 runs to 16 residues. The V gene's germline CDR1 is MNHEY and CDR2 SMNVEV (reference sequence). Trimming removed 0 bases from V and 4 bases from J, with 16 bases in between.

The V and J genes are TRBV9 and TRBJ1-1; no firm D call. Per germline, CDR1 SGDLS and CDR2 YYNGEE. This CDR3 has 15 amino acids. V lost 0 bases to trimming and J lost 3 bases, with 12 bases between them. CDR3: CASSVGRVEDTEAFF. As DNA, the CDR3 is TGTGCCAGCAGCGTAGGTAGGGTTGAAGACACTGAAGCTTTCTTT.

A single count supports this clone. The gene calls are TRBV18 and TRBJ2-2; D perhaps matches TRBD2 (5 bases). The germline gives CDR1 KGHSH, CDR2 LQKENI. Between the trimmed V and J ends, which lost 0 bases and 5 bases, there was a span of 13 bases. This CDR3 contains 16 residues. The DNA for the CDR3 is TGTGCCAGCTCACCACCCCCCCGGGGTGAGACCGGGGAGCTGTTTTTT. Translation gives CASSPPPRGETGELFF. The full variable domain, rest sourced from reference TRBV18 and TRBJ2-2, is NAGVMQNPRHLVRRRGQEARLRCSPMKGHSHVYWYRQLPEEGLKFMVYLQKENIIDESGMPKERFSAEFPKEGPSILRIQQVVRGDSAAYFCASSPPPRGETGELFFGEGSRLTVL.